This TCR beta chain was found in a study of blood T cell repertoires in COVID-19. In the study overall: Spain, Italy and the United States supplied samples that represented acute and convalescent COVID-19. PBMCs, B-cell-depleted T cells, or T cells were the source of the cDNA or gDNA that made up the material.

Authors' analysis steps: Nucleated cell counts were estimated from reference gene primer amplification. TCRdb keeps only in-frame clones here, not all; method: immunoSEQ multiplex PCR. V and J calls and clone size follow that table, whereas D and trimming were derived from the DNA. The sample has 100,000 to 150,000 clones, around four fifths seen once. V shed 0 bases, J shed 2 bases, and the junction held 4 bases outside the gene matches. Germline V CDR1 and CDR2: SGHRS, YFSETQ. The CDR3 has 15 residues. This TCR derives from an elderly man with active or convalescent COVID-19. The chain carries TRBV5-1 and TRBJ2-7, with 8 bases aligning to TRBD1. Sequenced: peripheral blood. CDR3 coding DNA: TGCGCCAGCAGCTTGGCAGGGGGCAAAACCTACGAGCAGTACTTC. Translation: CASSLAGGKTYEQYF.